Listed below are T cell receptor beta chains from one sample, sequenced in a study of T cells in Graves' hyperthyroidism and ophthalmopathy. One entry per CDR3 protein results from TCRdb running MiXCR on the multiplex PCR reads. This sample has over 250,000 distinct CDR3 sequences, with about 25% found just once. The sample comprised blood. The receptor source for this set is a middle-aged man with Graves' hyperthyroidism that later progressed to Graves' ophthalmopathy. Each CDR3 is given without its conserved first and last residue.

v_call: TRBV6-1
cdr3_aa: ASSEGLGLNTEAF

v_call: TRBV11-2
cdr3_aa: ASSLVFGTDSYEQY

v_call: TRBV24-1
cdr3_aa: ATSDLWDRHDEQY

v_call: TRBV7-2
cdr3_aa: ASTPRPGGATYGYT

v_call: TRBV6-1
cdr3_aa: ASRDPGQGQYEQY

v_call: TRBV5-1
cdr3_aa: ASSFSQGGSMNTEAF

v_call: TRBV4-2
cdr3_aa: ASSHRGQVNTEAF

v_call: TRBV6-1
cdr3_aa: ASSASPEYPYEQY

v_call: TRBV12-3/TRBV12-4
cdr3_aa: ASSRELAGTQY

v_call: TRBV30
cdr3_aa: ARGAGLNTEAF

v_call: TRBV6-5
cdr3_aa: ASSYSGVGTGELF

v_call: TRBV5-1
cdr3_aa: ASSQRGSGANVLT

v_call: TRBV27
cdr3_aa: ASSLWAGSYEQY

v_call: TRBV18
cdr3_aa: ASSPRTSGRKQTQY

v_call: TRBV3-1
cdr3_aa: ASSPGQGLVLH

v_call: TRBV19
cdr3_aa: ASTDRFNTEAF

v_call: TRBV12-3/TRBV12-4
cdr3_aa: ASSRDLGELF

v_call: TRBV6-2/TRBV6-3
cdr3_aa: ASSYGGSLQGASYEQY

v_call: TRBV12-3/TRBV12-4
cdr3_aa: ASSLIRNTEAF

v_call: TRBV20-1
cdr3_aa: SAVDRGRSYEQY

v_call: TRBV10-3
cdr3_aa: AISGGRQLQETQY

v_call: TRBV6-2/TRBV6-3
cdr3_aa: ASSYGLSEAF

v_call: TRBV6-2/TRBV6-3
cdr3_aa: ASSPSQGVNTEAF

v_call: TRBV5-5
cdr3_aa: ASSPPNEETQY

v_call: TRBV6-1
cdr3_aa: ASSVTGTGAFGGYT

v_call: TRBV6-5
cdr3_aa: ASSPGGRAEAF

v_call: TRBV13
cdr3_aa: ASSLWGQAEGNTIY

v_call: TRBV12-3/TRBV12-4
cdr3_aa: ASSGTWNQPQH

v_call: TRBV20-1
cdr3_aa: SLLGPNTGELF

v_call: TRBV6-5
cdr3_aa: ASSYSLGLAGAYEQY

v_call: TRBV12-5
cdr3_aa: ASAQDNQPQH

v_call: TRBV28
cdr3_aa: ASSSPAWDKDYEQY

v_call: TRBV11-1
cdr3_aa: ASRRGSSGNTIY

v_call: TRBV30
cdr3_aa: AWRPRGLREQY

v_call: TRBV15
cdr3_aa: ATSRAGTSKFTGELF

v_call: TRBV9
cdr3_aa: ASSVNRGPPDTQY